Listed below are T cell receptor beta chains from one sample, sequenced in a study of T cells after yellow fever vaccination. A single record per CDR3 protein comes from TCRdb applying MiXCR to the 5' RACE reads. The sample has 450,000 to 550,000 distinct CDR3 sequences; 21% are singletons. The input for sequencing was PBMCs, taken 21 days after the first yellow fever vaccination. Receptor source: a man aged 18 to 29 who received the YFV17D yellow fever vaccine. Each CDR3 is given with its conserved first and last residue. A D gene is named only where the DNA matches it firmly. Part of the rows lack a size; the others show once, few, many or a class for expanded clones.

NA NA TRBJ1-1 TRBV7-2 TGTGCCAGCAGCTTAGTATCCGGGATGAGCACTGAAGCTTTCTTT CASSLVSGMSTEAFF
NA TRBD2 TRBJ2-3 TRBV7-8 TGTGCCAGCAGCCTCCGGACTAGCGGGACAGATACGCAGTATTTT CASSLRTSGTDTQYF
NA NA TRBJ2-1 TRBV12-3/TRBV12-4 TGTGCCAGCACGACCCTCTCTAATGAGCAGTTCTTC CASTTLSNEQFF
many NA TRBJ1-5 TRBV12-3/TRBV12-4 TGTGCCAGCAGTTTTGGCAGGGAAAGGGGCAATCAGCCCCAGCATTTT CASSFGRERGNQPQHF
NA TRBD2 TRBJ2-1 TRBV20-1 TGCAGTGCCAAAGCGGGGGGCCCCCCCACGGAGCAGTTCTTC CSAKAGGPPTEQFF
NA TRBD2 TRBJ2-5 TRBV6-5 TGTGCCAGCAGTTCCCCGGGACTAGCCCCCGGGGAGACCCAGTACTTC CASSSPGLAPGETQYF
NA NA TRBJ2-7 TRBV30 TGTGCCTTTGTCGCCGGGGGAAAATACGAGCAGTACTTC CAFVAGGKYEQYF
few TRBD1 TRBJ1-5 TRBV19 TGTGCCAGTAGTACCACAGGGGCGGGTCAGCCCCAGCATTTT CASSTTGAGQPQHF
NA NA TRBJ1-1 TRBV11-2 TGTGCCAGCAGCTTAGGTCCGGGGGGTATGAACACTGAAGCTTTCTTT CASSLGPGGMNTEAFF
few NA TRBJ1-2 TRBV29-1 TGCAGCGTTGCGTGGGAATTGAACTATGGCTACACCTTC CSVAWELNYGYTF